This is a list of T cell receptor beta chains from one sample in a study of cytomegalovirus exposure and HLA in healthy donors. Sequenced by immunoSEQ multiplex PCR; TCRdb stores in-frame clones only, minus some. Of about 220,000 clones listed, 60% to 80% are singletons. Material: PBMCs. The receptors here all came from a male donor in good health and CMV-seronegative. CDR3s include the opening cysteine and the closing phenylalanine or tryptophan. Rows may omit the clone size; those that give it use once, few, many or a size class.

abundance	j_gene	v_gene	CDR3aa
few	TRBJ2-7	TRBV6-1	CASSERQYSYEQYF
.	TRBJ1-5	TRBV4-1	CASSQDPRAGGLGNQPQHF
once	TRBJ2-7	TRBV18	CASSDSLSYEQYF
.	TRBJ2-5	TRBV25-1	CASSVQGAGETQYF
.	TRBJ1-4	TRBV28	CASSRGGDKLFF
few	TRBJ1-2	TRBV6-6	CASRQGNYGYTF
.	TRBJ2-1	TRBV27	CASTGRGYGKRNEQFF
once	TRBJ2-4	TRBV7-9	CASSSPGWVVGQYF
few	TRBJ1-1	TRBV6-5	CASSYESGEAFF
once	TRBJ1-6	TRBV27	CASSWGGWDSPLHF
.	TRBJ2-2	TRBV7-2	CASSLDRGPGGELFF
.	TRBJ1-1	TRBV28	CASGTPTGAYTEAFF
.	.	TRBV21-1	CASSKGWTGTLEQYF
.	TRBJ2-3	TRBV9	CASSVGDYQTQYF
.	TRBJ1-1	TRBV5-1	CASSGGQINTEAFF
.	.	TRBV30	CAWSVGLALGEQYF
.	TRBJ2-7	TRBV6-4	CASSAASGPYEQYF
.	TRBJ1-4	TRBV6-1	CASSDGGANEKLFF
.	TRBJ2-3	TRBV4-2	CASSQGLAEITDTQYF
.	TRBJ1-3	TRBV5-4	CASSLVGGGGNTIYF
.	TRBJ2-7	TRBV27	CASSRTGQISYEQYF
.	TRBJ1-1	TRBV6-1	CASSARDRGLGNTEAFF
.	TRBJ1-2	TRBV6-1	CASSPNVDRLYGYTF
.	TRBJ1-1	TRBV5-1	CASSFAGGGYTEAFF
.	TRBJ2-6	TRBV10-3	CAISGPLGQATSGANVLTF
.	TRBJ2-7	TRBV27	CASSATGALYEQYF
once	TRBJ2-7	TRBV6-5	CASSYHKAGGSYEQYF
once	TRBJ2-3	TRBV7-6	CASSSRTDYSTDTQYF
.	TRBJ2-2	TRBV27	CASTPTWGGTGELFF